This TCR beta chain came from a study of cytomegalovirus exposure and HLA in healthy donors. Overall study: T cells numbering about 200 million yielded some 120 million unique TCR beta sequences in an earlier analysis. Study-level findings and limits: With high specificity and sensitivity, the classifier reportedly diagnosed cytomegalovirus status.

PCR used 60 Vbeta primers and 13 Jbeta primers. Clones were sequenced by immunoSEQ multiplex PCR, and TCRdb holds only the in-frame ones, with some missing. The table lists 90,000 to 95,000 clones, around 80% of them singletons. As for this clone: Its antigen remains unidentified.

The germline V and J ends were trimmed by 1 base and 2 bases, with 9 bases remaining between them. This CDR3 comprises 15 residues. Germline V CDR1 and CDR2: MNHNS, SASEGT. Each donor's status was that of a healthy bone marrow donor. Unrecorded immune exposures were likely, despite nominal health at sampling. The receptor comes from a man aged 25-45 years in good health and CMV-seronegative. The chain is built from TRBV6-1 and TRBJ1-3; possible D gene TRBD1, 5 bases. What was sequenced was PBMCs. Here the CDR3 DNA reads TGTGCCAGCAGTGAAGACGGGGGTGCTGGAAACACCATATATTTT. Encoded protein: CASSEDGGAGNTIYF.